This TCR beta chain was found in a study of T cells in localized non-small cell lung cancer. General study results and limits: Paired adjacent lung recovered a median roughly 50 of the top 100 tumor clones. Of the tissues analyzed, uninvolved adjacent lung showed maximal T cell clonality, greater than tumor. Sequencing was limited to one tumor region, leaving the possibility of heterogeneity open. Blood T cell density predicted longer survival; adjacent-lung clonality, shorter.

Remarks on this clone: Its antigen remains unknown.

The assay was immunoSEQ multiplex PCR, and TCRdb's table has in-frame clones only and misses some. This sample has 30,000 or so clones; more than 85% occur once, and the top ten carry 28%. The TCR comes from a female donor over 55 with stage I lung adenocarcinoma. The specimen was peripheral blood, collected before any cancer treatment.

CDR3 DNA sequence: TGCGCCAGCAGCACCCGGTCCCGTGGGACAGGGGGCAATTCACCCCTCCACTTT. This sequence encodes CASSTRSRGTGGNSPLHF. The chain combines TRBV5-1 with TRBJ1-6; TRBD1 agrees at 12 bases. J lost 7 bases, V lost 4 bases, and 12 bases had no gene match. The germline CDR1 and CDR2 sequences are SGHRS and YFSETQ. CDR3 length equals 18 residues.